These 4 T cell receptor beta chains were all obtained from the same sample, sequenced in a study of cytomegalovirus exposure and HLA in healthy donors. Primers included in the PCR were 60 Vbeta and 13 Jbeta primers. Method: immunoSEQ multiplex PCR; TCRdb's copy keeps in-frame clones and lacks some. The table includes 120,000 or so clones, 83% detected once. The sample comprised PBMCs. All receptors derive from a woman aged 40 to 49 in good health and CMV-seropositive.

This clone was recorded a few times. This chain connects TRBV6-1 to TRBJ1-2; D might be TRBD1 (5 bases). This CDR3 is 14 amino acids long. Trimming stripped 2 bases from V and 4 bases from J, with 11 bases between. Germline-derived CDR1 and CDR2 are MNHNS and SASEGT. The CDR3 DNA reads as TGTGCCAGCAGTGAACAGGGCCAATCCTATGGCTACACCTTC. The encoded protein is CASSEQGQSYGYTF.

The chain uses TRBV7-2 and TRBJ1-2; D is unclear. The germline CDR1 and CDR2 sequences are SGHTA and FQGNSA. The V end lost 5 bases, the J end lost 4 bases, and 14 bases lay between the germline ends. This CDR3 is 14 amino acids long. In DNA form, the CDR3 reads TGTGCCAGCAGCCCAACCTCTTCGGGCTATGGCTACACCTTC. It specifies CASSPTSSGYGYTF.

Only one count was recorded for this clone. CDR3 protein: CASRDREYEQYF. Here the CDR3 DNA reads TGTGCCAGCAGGGACAGGGAGTACGAGCAGTACTTC. The chain links TRBV6-1 to TRBJ2-7, with 8 bases matching TRBD1. Trimming at V came to 6 bases and at J to 4 bases, leaving 2 bases not matched to a gene. The CDR3 totals 12 residues. Germline CDR1 is MNHNS and CDR2 is SASEGT.

In its sample, this clone was seen once. The chain carries TRBV2 and TRBJ2-5, with 8 nucleotides matching TRBD1. Trimming removed 5 bases from V and 2 bases from J; junction bases left unmatched: 7. The CDR3 totals 15 residues. CDR1 and CDR2 from the germline V gene are SNHLY and FYNNEI. The CDR3 loop is CASSKEQGVQETQYF. The CDR3 DNA reads as TGTGCCAGCAGTAAGGAACAGGGGGTACAAGAGACCCAGTACTTC.